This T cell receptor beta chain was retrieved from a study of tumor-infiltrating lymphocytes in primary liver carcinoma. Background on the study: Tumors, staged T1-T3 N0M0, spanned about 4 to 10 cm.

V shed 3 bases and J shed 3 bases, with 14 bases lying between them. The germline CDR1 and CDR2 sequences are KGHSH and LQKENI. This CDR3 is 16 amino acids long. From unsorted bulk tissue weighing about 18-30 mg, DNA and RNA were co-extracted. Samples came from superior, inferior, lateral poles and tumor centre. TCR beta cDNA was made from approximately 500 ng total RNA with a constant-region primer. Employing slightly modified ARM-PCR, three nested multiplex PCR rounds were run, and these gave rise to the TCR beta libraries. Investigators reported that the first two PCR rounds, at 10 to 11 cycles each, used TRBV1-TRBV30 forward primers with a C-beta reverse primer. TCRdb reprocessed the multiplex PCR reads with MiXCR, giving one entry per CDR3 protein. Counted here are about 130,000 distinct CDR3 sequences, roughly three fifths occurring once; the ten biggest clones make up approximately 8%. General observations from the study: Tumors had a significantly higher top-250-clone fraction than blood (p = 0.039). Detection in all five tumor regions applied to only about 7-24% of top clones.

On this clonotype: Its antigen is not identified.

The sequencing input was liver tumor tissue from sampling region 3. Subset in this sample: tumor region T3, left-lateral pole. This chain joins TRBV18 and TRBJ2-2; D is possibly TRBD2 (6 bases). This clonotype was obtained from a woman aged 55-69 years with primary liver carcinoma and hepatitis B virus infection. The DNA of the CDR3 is TGTGCCAGCTCACCTAATTGGGAGGCACACACCGGGGAGCTGTTTTTT. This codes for CASSPNWEAHTGELFF.